The 21 T cell receptor beta chains presented below share a single source sample, sequenced in a study of yellow fever vaccine responses in identical twins. TCRdb called the RT-PCR reads again in MiXCR, with one record for every CDR3 protein. Of about 3,000 distinct CDR3 sequences listed, 70% to 90% are singletons. Sample: T cells from blood (PBMCs), unsorted or a sorted subset (not recorded which), taken before or after yellow fever vaccination (not recorded which). Source of these receptors: a young woman who received the yellow fever vaccine.

The gene calls are TRBV11-2 and TRBJ2-5, with 11 positions matching TRBD2. This CDR3 has 17 amino acids. V lost 6 bases to trimming and J lost 5 bases; unmatched junction nucleotides: 14. CDR1 and CDR2 from the germline V gene are SGHAT and FQNNGV. This chain's CDR3 is CASSTRGGLAGDETQYF. The DNA for the CDR3 is TGTGCCAGCAGTACTAGGGGCGGACTAGCGGGTGACGAGACCCAGTACTTC.

This clonotype was observed a few times. The chain joins TRBV6-5 to TRBJ1-2; TRBD1 aligns across 10 bases. Germline loops: CDR1 MNHEY, CDR2 SVGAGI. The junction had 7 bases not matched to a gene; V was cut back by 2 bases and J by 4 bases. CDR3 length: 16 residues. CDR3 protein: CASSYLRTGGAYGYTF. The CDR3 DNA reads as TGTGCCAGCAGTTACCTACGGACAGGGGGTGCCTATGGCTACACCTTC.

The J gene is TRBJ2-1, the V gene TRBV6-1, with TRBD2 matching over 7 bases. Germline V CDR1 and CDR2: MNHNS, SASEGT. Trimming took 5 bases from V and 7 from J; bases not matched to a gene: 5. This CDR3 contains 13 residues. The CDR3 region has the DNA TGTGCCAGCAGTAAGCGGGGTAGAAATGAGCAGTTCTTC. Residues: CASSKRGRNEQFF.

V usage is TRBV28 and J usage is TRBJ1-6, with a weak D call TRBD1 (6 bases). In germline, CDR1 is MDHEN, CDR2 SYDVKM. The V end lost 3 bases, the J end lost 5 bases, and 8 bases lay between the germline ends. The CDR3 is made up of 14 amino acids. DNA of the CDR3: TGTGCCAGCAGTTTGGGGGCAAATAATTCACCCCTCCACTTT. Its protein is CASSLGANNSPLHF. Full variable domain (remainder filled in from reference TRBV28 and TRBJ1-6): DVKVTQSSRYLVKRTGEKVFLECVQDMDHENMFWYRQDPGLGLRLIYFSYDVKMKEKGDIPEGYSVSREKKERFSLILESASTNQTSMYLCASSLGANNSPLHFGNGTRLTVT.

The chain uses TRBV20-1 and TRBJ2-7; 9 nucleotides match TRBD1. Germline V gene lookup returns CDR1 DFQATT and CDR2 SNEGSKA (reference sequence). The CDR3 loop spans 14 amino acids. J gave up 3 bases and V 5 bases, and 8 bases lay outside the gene matches. The CDR3 nucleotides are TGCAGTGCTTATTCTCCGACAGGGGGCTACGAGCAGTACTTC. Residues: CSAYSPTGGYEQYF.

CDR3 in DNA: TGTGCCAGCAGTTTTTACACTGAAGCTTTCTTT. Encoded protein: CASSFYTEAFF. The chain employs TRBV2 and TRBJ1-1, with D unresolved. The CDR3 runs to 11 residues. Germline V gives CDR1 SNHLY, CDR2 FYNNEI. Between the trimmed V and J ends, which lost 5 bases and 3 bases, there was a span of 4 bases. The full variable domain, with the rest looked up from reference TRBV2 and TRBJ1-1, is EPEVTQTPSHQVTQMGQEVILRCVPISNHLYFYWYRQILGQKVEFLVSFYNNEISEKSEIFDDQFSVERPDGSNFTLKIRSTKLEDSAMYFCASSFYTEAFFGQGTRLTVV.

The rearrangement joins TRBV13 to TRBJ1-1; no definite D call. Germline-derived CDR1 and CDR2 are PRHDT and FYEKMQ (reference sequence). Trimming removed 6 bases from V and 0 bases from J, with 8 bases in between. The CDR3 is made up of 13 amino acids. The CDR3 region has the DNA TGTGCCAGCAGGGTTAGCCTGAACACTGAAGCTTTCTTT. It codes for CASRVSLNTEAFF.

The V call is TRBV15, the J call TRBJ2-3, with D tentatively TRBD1 or TRBD2 (5 bases each). Trimming took 1 base from V and 2 from J, leaving 10 bases between them. This CDR3 spans 15 amino acids. The V gene's germline CDR1 is LNHNV and CDR2 YYDKDF (reference sequence). The CDR3: CATSRGDGDTDTQYF. Written as DNA, the CDR3 is TGTGCCACCAGCAGAGGGGACGGGGACACAGATACGCAGTATTTT.

The V gene is TRBV2, the J gene TRBJ2-1, with D possibly matching TRBD1 (5 bases). The CDR3 length is 16 residues. In germline, CDR1 is SNHLY, CDR2 FYNNEI. Deletions cut 2 bases from V and 0 bases from J, with 11 bases between. The CDR3 spells CASSERGTSSYNEQFF. The CDR3 DNA is TGTGCCAGCAGTGAAAGGGGAACAAGCTCCTACAATGAGCAGTTCTTC.

V usage is TRBV12-3 or TRBV12-4 and J usage is TRBJ2-3; a weak D match, TRBD1 (5 bases). Trimming took 3 bases from V and 2 from J, leaving 12 bases between them. The CDR3 has 15 amino acids. CDR3 sequence (DNA): TGTGCCAGCAGTTTGTTAAGGGGCCACACAGATACGCAGTATTTT. Translating gives CASSLLRGHTDTQYF.

The V call is TRBV7-3, the J call TRBJ2-1; D is undetermined. Germline V CDR1 and CDR2: SGHTA, FQGTGA. CDR3 length equals 13 residues. Trimming took 8 bases from V and 5 from J, leaving 13 bases between them. The CDR3 is CASGAPNNNEQFF. CDR3 DNA: TGTGCCAGCGGAGCGCCGAACAACAATGAGCAGTTCTTC. Filled out from reference TRBV7-3 and TRBJ2-1, the complete variable domain reads GAGVSQTPSNKVTEKGKYVELRCDPISGHTALYWYRQSLGQGPEFLIYFQGTGAADDSGLPNDRFFAVRPEGSVSTLKIQRTERGDSAVYLCASGAPNNNEQFFGPGTRLTVL.

V gene TRBV4-3 combines with J gene TRBJ1-1; a possible D gene is TRBD1 (6 bases). Germline lookup yields CDR1 LGHNA and CDR2 YSLEER. Trimming cost V 2 bases and J 5 bases, with 9 bases left between them. CDR3 length: 13 amino acids. The DNA for the CDR3 is TGCGCCAGCAGCCAAACAGGGAATACTGAAGCTTTCTTT. Amino acids: CASSQTGNTEAFF.

V is TRBV11-1 and J is TRBJ2-2; D is ambiguous. The CDR3 runs 14 residues. Trimming removed 6 bases at V and 1 base at J, with 9 bases between. CDR1 and CDR2 from the germline V gene are SGHAT and FQDESV (reference sequence). Written as DNA, the CDR3 is TGTGCCAGCAGTTTACAGCAGAACACCGGGGAGCTGTTTTTT. This encodes CASSLQQNTGELFF.

The chain recombines TRBV30 with TRBJ2-2; D is unclear. Looked up from germline, CDR1 is GTSNPN and CDR2 is SVGIG (reference sequence). The V end lost 5 bases, the J end lost 6 bases, and 7 bases lay between the germline ends. The CDR3 is 11 residues long. CDR3 nucleotides: TGTGCCTGGGTGGGCTCCGGGGAGCTGTTTTTT. This encodes CAWVGSGELFF.

DNA for the CDR3: TGTGCCAGCAGTTTAGGGGGAGTTCAGCCCCAGCATTTT. This sequence encodes CASSLGGVQPQHF. This chain links TRBV28 with TRBJ1-5, with a possible D match to TRBD1 (5 bases). CDR3 length equals 13 residues. Trimming shortened V by 2 bases and J by 6 bases, and 8 bases separated the two germline ends. CDR1 and CDR2 (germline): MDHEN, SYDVKM.

The V and J genes are TRBV15 and TRBJ2-1; D uncertain. The germline V and J ends were trimmed by 0 bases and 10 bases, with 13 bases remaining between them. Germline CDR1 is LNHNV and CDR2 is YYDKDF (reference sequence). The CDR3 is made up of 14 amino acids. This CDR3 reads CATSRDKPPTEQFF. CDR3 coding DNA: TGTGCCACCAGCAGAGATAAGCCTCCCACGGAGCAGTTCTTC.

The gene calls are TRBV11-2 and TRBJ2-3; 10 positions match TRBD2. V trimming: 5 bases; J trimming: 2 bases; junction bases outside the gene matches: 7. The CDR3 is made up of 16 amino acids. Germline-derived CDR1 and CDR2 are SGHAT and FQNNGV. Here the CDR3 DNA reads TGTGCCAGCAGCATCCCAGCGGGAGGGCCCACAGATACGCAGTATTTT. Translating gives CASSIPAGGPTDTQYF. The whole variable domain, filled in from reference TRBV11-2 and TRBJ2-3, reads EAGVAQSPRYKIIEKRQSVAFWCNPISGHATLYWYQQILGQGPKLLIQFQNNGVVDDSQLPKDRFSAERLKGVDSTLKIQPAKLEDSAVYLCASSIPAGGPTDTQYFGPGTRLTVL.

The gene calls are TRBV12-3 or TRBV12-4 and TRBJ1-1; D is uncertain. V shed 3 bases and J shed 0 bases, with 5 bases lying between them. This CDR3 has 13 residues. The DNA of the CDR3 is TGTGCCAGCAGTTTGTACATGAACACTGAAGCTTTCTTT. Translated: CASSLYMNTEAFF.

The chain couples TRBV6-1 to TRBJ1-2, with a possible D match to TRBD1 (6 bases). This CDR3 has 15 amino acids. CDR1 MNHNS and CDR2 SASEGT come from the germline V gene. With 5 bases removed from V and 7 bases from J, the gap between germline ends came to 20 bases. CDR3 region: CASSPPPGEVRGYTF. The CDR3 bases are TGTGCCAGCAGTCCTCCCCCAGGGGAGGTCCGTGGCTACACCTTC.

The chain recombines TRBV2 with TRBJ1-5; weak D call: TRBD1 (6 bases). This CDR3 is 15 amino acids long. V lost 6 bases to trimming and J lost 1 base, with 13 bases between them. The germline V gene has CDR1 SNHLY and CDR2 FYNNEI. For the CDR3, the DNA is TGTGCCAGCAGCGAGGATCAGGGGAGCAATCAGCCCCAGCATTTT. This sequence encodes CASSEDQGSNQPQHF.

This sequence joins TRBV28 and TRBJ1-1; the D is unclear. Germline V gene lookup returns CDR1 MDHEN and CDR2 SYDVKM. V lost 2 bases and J 12 bases, leaving 13 bases between the germline ends. This CDR3 is 12 amino acids long. DNA of the CDR3: TGTGCCAGCAGTTTAAGCGTGTCGGGATCTTTCTTT. Residues: CASSLSVSGSFF.